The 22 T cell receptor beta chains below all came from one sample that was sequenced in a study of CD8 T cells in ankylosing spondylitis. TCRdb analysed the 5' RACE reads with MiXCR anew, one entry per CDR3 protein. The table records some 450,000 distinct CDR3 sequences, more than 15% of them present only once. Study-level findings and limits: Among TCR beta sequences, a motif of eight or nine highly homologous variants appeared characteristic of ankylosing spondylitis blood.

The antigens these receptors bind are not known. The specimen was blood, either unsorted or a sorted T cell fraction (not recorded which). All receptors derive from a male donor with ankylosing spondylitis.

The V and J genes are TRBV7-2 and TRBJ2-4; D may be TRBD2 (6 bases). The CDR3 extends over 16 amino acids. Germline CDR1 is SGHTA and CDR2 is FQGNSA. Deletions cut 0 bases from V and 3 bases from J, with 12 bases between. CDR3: CASSLAEGGGKNIQYF. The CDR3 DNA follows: TGTGCCAGCAGCTTAGCGGAGGGCGGAGGCAAAAACATTCAGTACTTC.

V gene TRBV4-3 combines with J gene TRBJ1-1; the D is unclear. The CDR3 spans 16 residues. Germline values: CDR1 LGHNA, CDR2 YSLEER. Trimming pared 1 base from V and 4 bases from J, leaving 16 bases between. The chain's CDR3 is CASSQASSGFGTEAFF. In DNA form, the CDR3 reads TGCGCCAGCAGCCAAGCCAGCTCGGGGTTCGGCACTGAAGCTTTCTTT.

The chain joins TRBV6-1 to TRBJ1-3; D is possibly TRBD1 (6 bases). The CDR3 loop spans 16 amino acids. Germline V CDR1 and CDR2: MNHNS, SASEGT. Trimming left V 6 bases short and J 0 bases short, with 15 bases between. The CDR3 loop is CASSLDRILSGNTIYF. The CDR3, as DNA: TGTGCCAGCAGCCTCGACAGGATCCTCTCTGGAAACACCATATATTTT.

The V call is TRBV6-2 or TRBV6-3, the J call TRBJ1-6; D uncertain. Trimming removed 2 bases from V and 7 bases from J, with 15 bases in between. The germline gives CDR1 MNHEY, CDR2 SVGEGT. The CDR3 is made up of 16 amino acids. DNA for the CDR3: TGTGCCAGCAGTTACCTGTCAGTTCGTTGGAATTCACCCCTCCACTTT. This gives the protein CASSYLSVRWNSPLHF.

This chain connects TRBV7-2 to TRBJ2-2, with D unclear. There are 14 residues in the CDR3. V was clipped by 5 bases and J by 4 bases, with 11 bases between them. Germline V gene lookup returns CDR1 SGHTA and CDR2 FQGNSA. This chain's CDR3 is CASSPSYATGELFF. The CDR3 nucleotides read TGTGCCAGCAGCCCGTCGTATGCCACCGGGGAGCTGTTTTTT. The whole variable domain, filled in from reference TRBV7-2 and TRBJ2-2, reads GAGVSQSPSNKVTEKGKDVELRCDPISGHTALYWYRQSLGQGLEFLIYFQGNSAPDKSGLPSDRFSAERTGGSVSTLTIQRTQQEDSAVYLCASSPSYATGELFFGEGSRLTVL.

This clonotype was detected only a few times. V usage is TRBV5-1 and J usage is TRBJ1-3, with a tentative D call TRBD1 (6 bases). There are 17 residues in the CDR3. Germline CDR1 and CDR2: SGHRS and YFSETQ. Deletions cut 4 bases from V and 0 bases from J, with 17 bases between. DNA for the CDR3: TGCGCCAGCAGCCCTTTGAAGGGGACAAACTCTGGAAACACCATATATTTT. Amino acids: CASSPLKGTNSGNTIYF.

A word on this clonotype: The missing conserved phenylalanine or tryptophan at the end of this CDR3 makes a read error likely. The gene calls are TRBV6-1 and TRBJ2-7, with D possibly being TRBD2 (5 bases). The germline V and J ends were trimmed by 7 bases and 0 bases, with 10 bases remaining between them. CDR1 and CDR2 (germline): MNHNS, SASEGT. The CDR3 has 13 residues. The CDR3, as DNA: TGTGCCAGCACCGGAGGCAGCTCCTACGAGCAGTACTCC. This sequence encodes CASTGGSSYEQYS.

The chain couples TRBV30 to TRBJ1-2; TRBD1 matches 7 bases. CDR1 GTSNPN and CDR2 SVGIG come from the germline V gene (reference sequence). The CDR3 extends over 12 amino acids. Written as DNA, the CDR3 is TGTGCTTCGGACAGGAAAAGGGGGGGCTACACCTTC. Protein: CASDRKRGGYTF.

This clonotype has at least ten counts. CDR3 nucleotides: TGTGCCAGCAGTTTAGGGGGAACCCAGTACTTC. Amino acid sequence: CASSLGGTQYF. The chain couples TRBV12-3 or TRBV12-4 to TRBJ2-5; D is undetermined. This CDR3 is 11 amino acids long. V was pared by 1 base and J by 8 bases, with 5 bases between.

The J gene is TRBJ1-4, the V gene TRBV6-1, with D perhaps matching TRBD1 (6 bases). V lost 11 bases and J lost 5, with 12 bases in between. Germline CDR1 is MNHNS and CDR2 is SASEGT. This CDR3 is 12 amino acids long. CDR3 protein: CAGRQENEKLFF. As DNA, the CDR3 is TGTGCCGGCCGACAGGAGAATGAAAAACTGTTTTTT.

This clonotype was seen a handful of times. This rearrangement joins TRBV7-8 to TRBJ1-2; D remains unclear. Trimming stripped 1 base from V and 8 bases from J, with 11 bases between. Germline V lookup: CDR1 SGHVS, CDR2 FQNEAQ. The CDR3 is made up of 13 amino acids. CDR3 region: CASSLVGVGGYTF. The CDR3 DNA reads TGTGCCAGCAGCTTAGTGGGTGTGGGCGGCTACACCTTC.

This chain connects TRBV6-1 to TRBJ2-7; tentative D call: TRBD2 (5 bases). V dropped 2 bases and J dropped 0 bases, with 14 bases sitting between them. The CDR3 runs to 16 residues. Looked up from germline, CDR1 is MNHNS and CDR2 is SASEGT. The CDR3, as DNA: TGTGCCAGCAGTGAAAGGAGGCAGGTCAGCTCCTACGAGCAGTACTTC. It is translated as CASSERRQVSSYEQYF.

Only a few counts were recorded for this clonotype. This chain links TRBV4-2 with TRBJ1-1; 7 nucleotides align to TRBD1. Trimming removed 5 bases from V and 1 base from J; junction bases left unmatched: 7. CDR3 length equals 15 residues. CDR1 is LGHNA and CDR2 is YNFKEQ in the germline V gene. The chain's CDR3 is CASSSTGAGNTEAFF. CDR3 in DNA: TGTGCCAGCAGCTCAACAGGGGCTGGGAACACTGAAGCTTTCTTT.

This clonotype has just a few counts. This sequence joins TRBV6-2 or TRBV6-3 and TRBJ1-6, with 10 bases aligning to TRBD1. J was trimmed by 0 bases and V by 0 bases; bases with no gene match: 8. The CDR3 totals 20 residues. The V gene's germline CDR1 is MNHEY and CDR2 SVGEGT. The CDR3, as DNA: TGTGCCAGCAGTTACTCGAGCGGGACAGGGGCGAGCTCCTATAATTCACCCCTCCACTTT. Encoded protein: CASSYSSGTGASSYNSPLHF.

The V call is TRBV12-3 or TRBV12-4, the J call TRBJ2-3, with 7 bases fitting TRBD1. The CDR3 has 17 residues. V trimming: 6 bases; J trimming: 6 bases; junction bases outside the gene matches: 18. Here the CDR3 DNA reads TGTGCCAGCAGCAATGTTCCCGGGACAGCGAAGGGGGATACGCAGTATTTT. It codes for CASSNVPGTAKGDTQYF.

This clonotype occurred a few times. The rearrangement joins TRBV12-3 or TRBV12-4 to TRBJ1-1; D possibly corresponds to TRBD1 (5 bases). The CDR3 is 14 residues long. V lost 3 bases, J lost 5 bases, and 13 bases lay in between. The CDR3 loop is CASSFKIRGTEAFF. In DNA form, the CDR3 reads TGTGCCAGCAGTTTTAAGATCCGGGGGACTGAAGCTTTCTTT.

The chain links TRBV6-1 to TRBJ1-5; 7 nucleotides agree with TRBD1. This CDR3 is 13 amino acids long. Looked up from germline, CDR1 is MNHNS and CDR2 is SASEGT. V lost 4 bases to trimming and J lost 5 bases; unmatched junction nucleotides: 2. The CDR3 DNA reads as TGTGCCAGCAGTGGAGGGACAGATCAGCCCCAGCATTTT. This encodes CASSGGTDQPQHF.

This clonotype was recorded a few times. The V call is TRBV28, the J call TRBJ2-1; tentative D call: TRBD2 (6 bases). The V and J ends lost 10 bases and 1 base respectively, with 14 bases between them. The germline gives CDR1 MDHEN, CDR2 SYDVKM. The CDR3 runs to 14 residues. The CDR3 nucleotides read TGTGCCACCGCCGGGGGTACATCCTACAATGAGCAGTTCTTC. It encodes CATAGGTSYNEQFF. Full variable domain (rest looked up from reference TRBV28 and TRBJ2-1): DVKVTQSSRYLVKRTGEKVFLECVQDMDHENMFWYRQDPGLGLRLIYFSYDVKMKEKGDIPEGYSVSREKKERFSLILESASTNQTSMYLCATAGGTSYNEQFFGPGTRLTVL.

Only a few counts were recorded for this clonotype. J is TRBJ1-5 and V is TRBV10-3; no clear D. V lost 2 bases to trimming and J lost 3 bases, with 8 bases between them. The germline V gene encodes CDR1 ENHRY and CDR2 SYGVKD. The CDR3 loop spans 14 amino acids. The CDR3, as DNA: TGTGCCATCAGTGAGGGGCAGCACAATCAGCCCCAGCATTTT. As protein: CAISEGQHNQPQHF.

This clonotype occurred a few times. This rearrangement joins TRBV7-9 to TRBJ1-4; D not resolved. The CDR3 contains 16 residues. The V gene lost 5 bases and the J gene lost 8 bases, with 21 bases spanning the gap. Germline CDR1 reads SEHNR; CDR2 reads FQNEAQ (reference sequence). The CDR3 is CASSELSKGSGEKLFF. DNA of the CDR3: TGTGCCAGCAGCGAATTGAGCAAGGGCAGTGGAGAAAAACTGTTTTTT.

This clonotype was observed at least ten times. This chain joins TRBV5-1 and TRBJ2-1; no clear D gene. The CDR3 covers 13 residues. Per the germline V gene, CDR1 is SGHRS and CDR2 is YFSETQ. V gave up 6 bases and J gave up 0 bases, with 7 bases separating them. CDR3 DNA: TGCGCCAGCACCCCGGACTCCTACAATGAGCAGTTCTTC. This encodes CASTPDSYNEQFF.

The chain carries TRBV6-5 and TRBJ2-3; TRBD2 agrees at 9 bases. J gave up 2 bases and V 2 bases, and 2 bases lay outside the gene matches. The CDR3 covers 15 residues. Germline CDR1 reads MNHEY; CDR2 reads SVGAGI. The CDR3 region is CASSYAGGFTDTQYF. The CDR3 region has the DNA TGTGCCAGCAGTTACGCGGGAGGGTTCACAGATACGCAGTATTTT.